These T cell receptor beta chains were read from a single sample in a study of vaccination effects on CD4 cells after COVID-19. The table came from immunoSEQ multiplex PCR; TCRdb's copy has only in-frame clones and leaves some out. The sample carries tens of thousands of clones, roughly 74% recorded once. Their specific antigens are unknown. The sample here was CD4+ T cells from PBMCs cultured with HCoV-229E spike peptides, taken before COVID-19 vaccination. These receptors were collected from a human donor who received a COVID-19 vaccine. The CDR3 runs from the conserved cysteine through the conserved F or W. The D gene is left open where the match is weak. Clone size is stated in some rows and not others, as once, few, many or a class when expanded.

abundance: once; j_gene: TRBJ1-2; v_gene: TRBV4-2; len: 14; d_gene: -; CDR3aa: CASSQDRQLYGYTF; CDR3nt: TGTGCCAGCAGCCAAGATAGACAGCTCTATGGCTACACCTTC
abundance: few; j_gene: TRBJ2-1; v_gene: TRBV3-1/TRBV3-2; len: 14; d_gene: TRBD2; CDR3aa: CASRLAGGNNEQFF; CDR3nt: TGTGCCAGCAGACTAGCGGGGGGTAACAATGAGCAGTTCTTC
abundance: -; j_gene: TRBJ1-2; v_gene: TRBV5-1; len: 14; d_gene: -; CDR3aa: CASSVATSEQGYTF; CDR3nt: TGCGCCAGCAGCGTAGCGACTAGTGAGCAGGGCTACACCTTC
abundance: few; j_gene: TRBJ1-4; v_gene: TRBV5-1; len: 19; d_gene: TRBD1; CDR3aa: CASSYTGTGALATNEKLFF; CDR3nt: TGCGCCAGCAGCTACACCGGGACAGGGGCCCTCGCAACTAATGAAAAACTGTTTTTT
abundance: -; j_gene: TRBJ2-5; v_gene: TRBV3-1/TRBV3-2; len: 14; d_gene: TRBD1; CDR3aa: CASSSTGIPETQYF; CDR3nt: TGTGCCAGCAGCTCGACAGGGATCCCAGAGACCCAGTACTTC
abundance: -; j_gene: TRBJ2-5; v_gene: TRBV6-4; len: 14; d_gene: TRBD2; CDR3aa: CASSALAADGTQYF; CDR3nt: TGTGCCAGCAGTGCACTAGCGGCCGACGGGACCCAGTACTTC
abundance: -; j_gene: TRBJ2-5; v_gene: TRBV6-4; len: 14; d_gene: -; CDR3aa: CASSVTSGSGAQYF; CDR3nt: TGTGCCAGCAGTGTAACGAGCGGATCTGGGGCCCAGTACTTC
abundance: -; j_gene: TRBJ2-3; v_gene: TRBV4-1; len: 18; d_gene: TRBD2; CDR3aa: CASSQGVAGVVSTDTQYF; CDR3nt: TGCGCCAGCAGCCAAGGGGTAGCGGGGGTTGTCAGCACAGATACGCAGTATTTT
abundance: -; j_gene: TRBJ1-1; v_gene: TRBV5-1; len: 17; d_gene: -; CDR3aa: CASRPGPQRVGNTEAFF; CDR3nt: TGCGCCAGCAGACCTGGTCCCCAGAGGGTTGGGAACACTGAAGCTTTCTTT
abundance: -; j_gene: TRBJ2-5; v_gene: TRBV19; len: 13; d_gene: -; CDR3aa: CASRRDNQETQYF; CDR3nt: TGTGCCAGTCGCCGGGACAACCAAGAGACCCAGTACTTC
abundance: -; j_gene: TRBJ1-2; v_gene: TRBV25-1; len: 15; d_gene: TRBD1; CDR3aa: CASSTYTGGAAGYTF; CDR3nt: TGTGCCAGCAGTACCTATACAGGGGGCGCGGCCGGCTACACCTTC
abundance: -; j_gene: TRBJ2-2; v_gene: TRBV10-1; len: 13; d_gene: -; CDR3aa: CASRSQGTGELFF; CDR3nt: TGCGCCAGCAGATCTCAAGGGACCGGGGAGCTGTTTTTT
abundance: once; j_gene: TRBJ2-2; v_gene: TRBV4-1; len: 17; d_gene: TRBD2; CDR3aa: CASSQAGAGGHTGELFF; CDR3nt: TGCGCCAGCAGCCAAGCGGGAGCGGGGGGTCACACCGGGGAGCTGTTTTTT
abundance: few; j_gene: TRBJ2-2; v_gene: TRBV24-1; len: 18; d_gene: TRBD2; CDR3aa: CATSDPSTSGGNTGELFF; CDR3nt: TGTGCCACCAGTGACCCCTCGACTAGCGGGGGGAACACCGGGGAGCTGTTTTTT
abundance: -; j_gene: TRBJ2-3; v_gene: TRBV5-1; len: 18; d_gene: TRBD2; CDR3aa: CASSLLTSGGSSTDTQYF; CDR3nt: TGCGCCAGCAGCTTACTAACTAGCGGGGGCTCTAGCACAGATACGCAGTATTTT
abundance: -; j_gene: TRBJ1-1; v_gene: TRBV6-1; len: 14; d_gene: -; CDR3aa: CASSDSWGNTEAFF; CDR3nt: TGTGCCAGCAGTGATTCGTGGGGAAACACTGAAGCTTTCTTT
abundance: -; j_gene: TRBJ1-1; v_gene: TRBV6-6; len: 13; d_gene: TRBD1; CDR3aa: CASSYDRGTEAFF; CDR3nt: TGTGCCAGCAGTTACGACAGGGGGACTGAAGCTTTCTTT
abundance: once; j_gene: TRBJ1-2; v_gene: TRBV27; len: 14; d_gene: TRBD1; CDR3aa: CASSGQGGRYGYTF; CDR3nt: TGTGCCAGCAGTGGACAGGGGGGGAGGTATGGCTACACCTTC
abundance: -; j_gene: TRBJ2-1; v_gene: TRBV4-3; len: 16; d_gene: TRBD1; CDR3aa: CASSHRTGQGIDEQFF; CDR3nt: TGCGCCAGCAGCCACAGAACGGGACAGGGGATCGATGAGCAGTTCTTC
abundance: -; j_gene: TRBJ1-6; v_gene: TRBV11-1; len: 16; d_gene: TRBD1; CDR3aa: CASSARTGGAYSPLHF; CDR3nt: TGTGCCAGCAGCGCCCGGACAGGGGGCGCATATTCACCCCTCCACTTT
abundance: -; j_gene: TRBJ1-4; v_gene: TRBV7-8; len: 15; d_gene: -; CDR3aa: CASSPAPGVREKLFF; CDR3nt: TGTGCCAGCAGCCCGGCGCCAGGGGTGCGGGAAAAACTGTTTTTT
abundance: -; j_gene: TRBJ1-5; v_gene: TRBV19; len: 15; d_gene: -; CDR3aa: CASSTGTQRGQPQHF; CDR3nt: TGTGCCAGTAGTACTGGGACACAACGAGGTCAGCCCCAGCATTTT
abundance: -; j_gene: TRBJ2-3; v_gene: TRBV19; len: 15; d_gene: TRBD2; CDR3aa: CASRRASGGPDTQYF; CDR3nt: TGTGCCAGTAGGCGGGCTAGCGGGGGCCCAGATACGCAGTATTTT
abundance: -; j_gene: TRBJ2-2; v_gene: TRBV5-1; len: 15; d_gene: TRBD1; CDR3aa: CASSLSWTGNGELFF; CDR3nt: TGCGCCAGCAGCTTGAGTTGGACAGGGAACGGGGAGCTGTTTTTT
abundance: -; j_gene: TRBJ2-3; v_gene: TRBV5-1; len: 14; d_gene: -; CDR3aa: CASSRDHAPDTQYF; CDR3nt: TGCGCCAGCAGCCGGGACCATGCTCCAGATACGCAGTATTTT
abundance: few; j_gene: TRBJ2-2; v_gene: TRBV3-1/TRBV3-2; len: 15; d_gene: TRBD2; CDR3aa: CASSLGGSNTGELFF; CDR3nt: TGTGCCAGCAGCCTCGGGGGGTCGAACACCGGGGAGCTGTTTTTT
abundance: -; j_gene: TRBJ2-1; v_gene: TRBV5-1; len: 15; d_gene: TRBD1; CDR3aa: CASSGGTGGNNEQFF; CDR3nt: TGCGCCAGCAGCGGCGGGACAGGGGGCAACAATGAGCAGTTCTTC
abundance: -; j_gene: TRBJ2-1; v_gene: TRBV18; len: 15; d_gene: -; CDR3aa: CASSRGQSSYNEQFF; CDR3nt: TGTGCCAGCTCACGAGGACAAAGCTCCTACAATGAGCAGTTCTTC
abundance: -; j_gene: TRBJ2-1; v_gene: TRBV5-1; len: 14; d_gene: -; CDR3aa: CASSLDGTLNEQFF; CDR3nt: TGCGCCAGCAGCCTGGACGGGACTCTGAATGAGCAGTTCTTC
abundance: -; j_gene: TRBJ1-1; v_gene: TRBV9; len: 15; d_gene: TRBD1; CDR3aa: CASSEGQGVNTEAFF; CDR3nt: TGTGCCAGCAGCGAAGGACAGGGCGTGAACACTGAAGCTTTCTTT
abundance: -; j_gene: TRBJ1-5; v_gene: TRBV6-5; len: 11; d_gene: -; CDR3aa: CASSYMGHQHF; CDR3nt: TGTGCCAGCAGTTACATGGGACACCAGCATTTT
abundance: -; j_gene: TRBJ2-5; v_gene: TRBV14; len: 14; d_gene: -; CDR3aa: CASSPLTSYETQYF; CDR3nt: TGTGCCAGCAGCCCGCTGACTAGTTACGAGACCCAGTACTTC
abundance: -; j_gene: TRBJ1-4; v_gene: TRBV5-1; len: 14; d_gene: TRBD1; CDR3aa: CASCQGQGGEKLFF; CDR3nt: TGCGCCAGCTGCCAGGGACAGGGTGGGGAAAAGCTGTTTTTT
abundance: -; j_gene: TRBJ1-1; v_gene: TRBV2; len: 14; d_gene: -; CDR3aa: CASSELRGNTEAFF; CDR3nt: TGTGCCAGCAGTGAATTGAGGGGTAACACTGAAGCTTTCTTT
abundance: -; j_gene: TRBJ1-5; v_gene: TRBV6-2/TRBV6-3; len: 17; d_gene: -; CDR3aa: CASSYSTLRGAGQPQHF; CDR3nt: TGTGCCAGCAGTTACTCTACTTTACGGGGGGCAGGTCAGCCCCAGCATTTT
abundance: -; j_gene: TRBJ1-2; v_gene: TRBV20-1; len: 14; d_gene: -; CDR3aa: CSASKAGAFYGYTF; CDR3nt: TGCAGTGCTAGTAAGGCAGGAGCCTTCTATGGCTACACCTTC
abundance: -; j_gene: TRBJ1-3; v_gene: TRBV5-5; len: 15; d_gene: TRBD1; CDR3aa: CASSRDSSSGNTIYF; CDR3nt: TGTGCCAGCAGCCGGGACAGCAGCTCTGGAAACACCATATATTTT
abundance: -; j_gene: TRBJ1-6; v_gene: TRBV27; len: 17; d_gene: -; CDR3aa: CASSLSIPGGRNSPLHF; CDR3nt: TGTGCCAGCAGTTTATCGATTCCAGGAGGGCGTAATTCACCCCTCCACTTT